This T cell receptor beta chain came from a study of cytomegalovirus exposure and HLA in healthy donors. Broader study findings: The majority of CMV-associated TCR beta chains were reported as apparently HLA-restricted in a later analysis.

With respect to this clone: The antigen is not known.

It was with 60 Vbeta and 13 Jbeta primers that the PCR ran. Assay used: immunoSEQ multiplex PCR; TCRdb lists only in-frame clones, some missing. This table has approximately 90,000 clones, around 77% appearing once. With V trimmed by 2 bases and J by 1 base, 13 bases remained unmatched. Germline V gene lookup returns CDR1 MGHRA and CDR2 YSYEKL. The CDR3 sequence is 19 residues long. The material sequenced was PBMCs. This receptor was taken from a man aged 35-49 years in good health and CMV-seronegative. The chain couples TRBV4-1 to TRBJ1-3; 8 positions match TRBD1. CDR3 region: CASSQLLGQGKTSGNTIYF. CDR3 nucleotide sequence: TGCGCCAGCAGCCAACTACTAGGACAGGGTAAAACTTCTGGAAACACCATATATTTT.